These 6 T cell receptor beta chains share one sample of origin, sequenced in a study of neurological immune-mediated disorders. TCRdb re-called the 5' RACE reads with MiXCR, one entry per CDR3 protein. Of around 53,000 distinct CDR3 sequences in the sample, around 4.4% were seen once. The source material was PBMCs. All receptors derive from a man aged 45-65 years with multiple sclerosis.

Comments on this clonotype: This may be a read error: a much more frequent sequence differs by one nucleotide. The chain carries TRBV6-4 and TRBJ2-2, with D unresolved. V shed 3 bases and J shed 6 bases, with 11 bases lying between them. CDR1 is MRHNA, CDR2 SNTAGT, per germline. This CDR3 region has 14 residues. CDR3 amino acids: CASSEDPKPGELFF. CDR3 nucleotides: TGTGCCAGCAGTGAGGACCCCAAACCCGGGGAGCTGTTTTTT.

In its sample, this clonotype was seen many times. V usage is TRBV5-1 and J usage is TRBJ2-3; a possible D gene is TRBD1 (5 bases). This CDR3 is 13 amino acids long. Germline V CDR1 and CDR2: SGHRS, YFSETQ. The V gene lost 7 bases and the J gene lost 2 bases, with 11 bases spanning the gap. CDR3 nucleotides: TGCGCCAGCGGAACAGGTAACACAGATACGCAGTATTTT. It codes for CASGTGNTDTQYF.

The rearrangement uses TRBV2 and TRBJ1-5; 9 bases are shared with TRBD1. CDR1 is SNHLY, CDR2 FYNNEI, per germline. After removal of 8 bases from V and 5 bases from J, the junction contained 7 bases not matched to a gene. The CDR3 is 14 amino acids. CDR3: CASLGQGRDQPQHF. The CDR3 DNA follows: TGTGCCAGCTTGGGACAGGGCAGGGATCAGCCCCAGCATTTT.

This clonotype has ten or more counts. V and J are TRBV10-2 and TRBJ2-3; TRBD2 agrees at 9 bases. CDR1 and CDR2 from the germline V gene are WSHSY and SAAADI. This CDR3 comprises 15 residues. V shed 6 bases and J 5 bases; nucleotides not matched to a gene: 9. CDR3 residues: CASRDPGLALDTQYF. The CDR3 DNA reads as TGCGCCAGCAGGGACCCGGGACTAGCCTTAGATACGCAGTATTTT.

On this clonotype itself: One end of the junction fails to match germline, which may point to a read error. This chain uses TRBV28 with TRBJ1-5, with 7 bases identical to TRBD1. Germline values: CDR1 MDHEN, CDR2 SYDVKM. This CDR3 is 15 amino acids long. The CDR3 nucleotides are TGTGCCAGCAGTCCGACAGGGTCCTATTATCAGCCCCAGCAATTT. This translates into CASSPTGSYYQPQQF.

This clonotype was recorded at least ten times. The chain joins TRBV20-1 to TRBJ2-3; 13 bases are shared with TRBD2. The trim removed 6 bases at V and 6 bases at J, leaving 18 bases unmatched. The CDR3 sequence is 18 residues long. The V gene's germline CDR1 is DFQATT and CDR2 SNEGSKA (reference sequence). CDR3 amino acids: CSATPGLAGPGFADTQYF. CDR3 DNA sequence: TGCAGTGCAACGCCGGGACTAGCGGGGCCTGGTTTTGCGGATACGCAGTATTTT.